The entry that follows covers one TCR beta chain sequence. Germline loops: CDR1 MGHRA, CDR2 YSYEKL. V lost 4 bases and J lost 9; bases outside the gene matches: 6. This CDR3 region has 15 residues. Per the study methods: Amplification with reference gene primers provided the estimates of nucleated cell counts. Using immunoSEQ multiplex PCR, the repertoire was profiled, and TCRdb retains in-frame clones only, with some absent. That table gives V, J and clone size, and the DNA gave D and trimming. Of some 70,000 clones listed, approximately 89% are singletons. This entry comes from a study of blood T cell repertoires in COVID-19. Overall study context: The cDNA or gDNA used as material had been derived from T cells, B-cell-depleted T cells, or PBMCs.

Sequencing was done on a sample of peripheral blood. This chain joins TRBV4-1 and TRBJ2-1; 13 nucleotides agree with TRBD2. The source of this sequence is a man over 45 with active COVID-19. CDR3 sequence reads: CASSPELAGGIEQFF. The CDR3 DNA is TGCGCCAGCAGCCCTGAACTAGCGGGGGGGATTGAGCAGTTCTTC.